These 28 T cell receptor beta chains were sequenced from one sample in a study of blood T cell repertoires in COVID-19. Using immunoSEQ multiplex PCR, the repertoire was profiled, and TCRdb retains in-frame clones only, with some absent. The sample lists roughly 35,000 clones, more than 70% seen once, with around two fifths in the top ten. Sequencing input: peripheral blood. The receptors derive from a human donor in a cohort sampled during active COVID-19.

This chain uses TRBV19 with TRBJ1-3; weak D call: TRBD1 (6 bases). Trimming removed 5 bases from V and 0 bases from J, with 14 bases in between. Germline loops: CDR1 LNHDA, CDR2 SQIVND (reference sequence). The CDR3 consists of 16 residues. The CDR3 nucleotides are TGTGCCAGTAGTCCCACCCAGGACAGCTCTGGAAACACCATATATTTT. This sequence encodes CASSPTQDSSGNTIYF.

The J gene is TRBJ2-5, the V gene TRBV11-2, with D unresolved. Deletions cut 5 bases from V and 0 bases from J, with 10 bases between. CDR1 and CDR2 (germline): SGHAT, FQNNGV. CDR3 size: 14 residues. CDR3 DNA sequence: TGTGCCAGCAGCCCACAGACGGACCAAGAGACCCAGTACTTC. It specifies CASSPQTDQETQYF.

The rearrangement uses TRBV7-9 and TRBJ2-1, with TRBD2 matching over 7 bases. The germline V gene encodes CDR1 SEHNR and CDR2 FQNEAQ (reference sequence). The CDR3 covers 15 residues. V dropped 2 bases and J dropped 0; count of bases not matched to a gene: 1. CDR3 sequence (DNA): TGTGCCAGCAGCTTAACGGGGGGCTCCTACAATGAGCAGTTCTTC. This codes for CASSLTGGSYNEQFF.

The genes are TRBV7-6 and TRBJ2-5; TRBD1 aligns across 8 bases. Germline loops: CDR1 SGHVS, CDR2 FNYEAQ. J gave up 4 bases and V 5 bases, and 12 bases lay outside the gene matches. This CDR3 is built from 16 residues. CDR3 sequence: CASSARLDRVGETQYF. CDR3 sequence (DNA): TGTGCCAGCAGCGCCCGCCTGGACAGGGTGGGAGAGACCCAGTACTTC.

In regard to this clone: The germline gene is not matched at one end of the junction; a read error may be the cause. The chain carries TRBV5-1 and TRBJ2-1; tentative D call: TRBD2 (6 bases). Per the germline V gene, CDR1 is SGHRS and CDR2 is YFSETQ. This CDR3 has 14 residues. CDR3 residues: CASNLDGLPNEQFF. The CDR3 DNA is TGCGCCAGCAACTTGGACGGACTACCCAATGAGCAGTTCTTC.

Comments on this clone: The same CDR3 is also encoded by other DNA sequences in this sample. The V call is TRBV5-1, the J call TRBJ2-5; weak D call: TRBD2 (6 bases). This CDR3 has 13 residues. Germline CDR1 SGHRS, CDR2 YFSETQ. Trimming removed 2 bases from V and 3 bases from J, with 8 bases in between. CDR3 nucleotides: TGCGCCAGCAGCTTTGGGGGGAAAGAGACCCAGTACTTC. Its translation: CASSFGGKETQYF.

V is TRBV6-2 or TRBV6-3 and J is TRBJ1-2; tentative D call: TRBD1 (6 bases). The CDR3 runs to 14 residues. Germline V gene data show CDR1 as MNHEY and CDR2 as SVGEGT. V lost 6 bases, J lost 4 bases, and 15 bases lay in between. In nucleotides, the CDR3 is TGTGCCAGCAGCATCAGGGGTATTAGCTATGGCTACACCTTC. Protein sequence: CASSIRGISYGYTF.

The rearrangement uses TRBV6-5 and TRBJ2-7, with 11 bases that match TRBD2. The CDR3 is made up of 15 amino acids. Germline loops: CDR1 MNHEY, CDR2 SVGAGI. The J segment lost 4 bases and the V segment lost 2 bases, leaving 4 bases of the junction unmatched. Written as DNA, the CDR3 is TGTGCCAGCAGTTACAGTGCTAGCGGGGGGTACGAGCAGTACTTC. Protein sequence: CASSYSASGGYEQYF.

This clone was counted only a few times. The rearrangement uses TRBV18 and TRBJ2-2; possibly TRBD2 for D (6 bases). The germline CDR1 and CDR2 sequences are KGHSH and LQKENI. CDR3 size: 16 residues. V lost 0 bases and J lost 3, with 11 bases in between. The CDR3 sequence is CASSPPGGRDTGELFF. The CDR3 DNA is TGTGCCAGCTCACCACCGGGGGGAAGGGACACCGGGGAGCTGTTTTTT.

The CDR3 here is CASSQDGAVQDGNEKLFF. For the CDR3, the DNA is TGTGCCAGCAGCCAAGATGGGGCGGTACAGGACGGTAATGAAAAACTGTTTTTT. V gene TRBV4-2 combines with J gene TRBJ1-4; TRBD1 might be the D (5 bases). Germline V gene sequence: CDR1 LGHNA, CDR2 YNFKEQ. V shed 0 bases and J shed 4 bases, with 18 bases lying between them. The CDR3 is 18 amino acids.

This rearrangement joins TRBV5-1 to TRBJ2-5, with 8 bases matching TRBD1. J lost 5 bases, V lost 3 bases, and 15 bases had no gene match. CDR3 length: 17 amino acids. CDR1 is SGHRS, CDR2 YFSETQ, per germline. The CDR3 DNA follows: TGCGCCAGCAGCTCTAACTCCAGACAGGGGACATGGGAGACCCAGTACTTC. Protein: CASSSNSRQGTWETQYF.

This chain's CDR3 is CASIDRGRSGELFF. CDR3 in DNA: TGTGCCAGCATCGACAGGGGGCGATCCGGGGAGCTGTTTTTT. This chain joins TRBV28 and TRBJ2-2, with 10 bases fitting TRBD1. Germline CDR1 MDHEN, CDR2 SYDVKM. Germline trimming cut 7 bases from V and 6 bases from J; bases unmatched to any gene: 5. The CDR3 totals 14 residues.

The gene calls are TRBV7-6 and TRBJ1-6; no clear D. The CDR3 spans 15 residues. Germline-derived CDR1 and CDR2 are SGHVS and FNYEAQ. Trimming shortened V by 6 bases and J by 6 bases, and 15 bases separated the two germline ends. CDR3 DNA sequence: TGTGCCAGCAGAGTTTCTCTTGGCCCTAATTCACCCCTCCACTTT. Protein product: CASRVSLGPNSPLHF.

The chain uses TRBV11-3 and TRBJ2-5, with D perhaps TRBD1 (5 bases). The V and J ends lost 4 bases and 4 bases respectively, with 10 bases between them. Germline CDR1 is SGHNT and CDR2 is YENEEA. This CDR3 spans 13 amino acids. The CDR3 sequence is CASSSGQRETQYF. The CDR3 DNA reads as TGTGCCAGCAGCTCCGGACAACGAGAGACCCAGTACTTC.

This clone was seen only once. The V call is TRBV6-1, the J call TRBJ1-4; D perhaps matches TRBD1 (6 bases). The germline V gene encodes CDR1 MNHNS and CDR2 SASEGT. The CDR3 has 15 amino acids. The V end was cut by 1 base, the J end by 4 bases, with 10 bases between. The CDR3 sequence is CASSEGQGNNEKLFF. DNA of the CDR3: TGTGCCAGCAGTGAAGGGCAGGGGAATAATGAAAAACTGTTTTTT.

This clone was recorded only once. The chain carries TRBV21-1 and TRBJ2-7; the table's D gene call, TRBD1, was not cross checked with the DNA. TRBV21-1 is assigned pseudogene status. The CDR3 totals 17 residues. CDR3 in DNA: TGTGCCATCCAAGGAGATCGGGACAGGACGTACACCTACGAGCAGTACTTC. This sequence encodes CAIQGDRDRTYTYEQYF.

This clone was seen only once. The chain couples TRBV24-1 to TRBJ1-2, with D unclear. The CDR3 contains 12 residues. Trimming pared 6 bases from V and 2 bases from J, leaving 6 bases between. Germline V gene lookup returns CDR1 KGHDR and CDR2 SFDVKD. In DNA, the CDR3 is TGTGCCACCAGTCCAGCGAACTATGGCTACACCTTC. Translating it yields CATSPANYGYTF.

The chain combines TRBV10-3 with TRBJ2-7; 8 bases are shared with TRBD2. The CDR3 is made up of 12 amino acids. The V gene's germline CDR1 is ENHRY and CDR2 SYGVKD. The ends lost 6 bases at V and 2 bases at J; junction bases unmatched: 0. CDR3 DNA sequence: TGTGCCATCAGGCGGGGGGCCTACGAGCAGTACTTC. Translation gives CAIRRGAYEQYF.

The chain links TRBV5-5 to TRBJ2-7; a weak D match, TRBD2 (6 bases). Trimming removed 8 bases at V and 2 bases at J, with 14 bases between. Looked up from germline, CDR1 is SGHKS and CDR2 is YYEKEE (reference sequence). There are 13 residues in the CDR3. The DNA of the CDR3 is TGTGCCAGTACTGGGCGGGAAACCTACGAGCAGTACTTC. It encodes CASTGRETYEQYF.

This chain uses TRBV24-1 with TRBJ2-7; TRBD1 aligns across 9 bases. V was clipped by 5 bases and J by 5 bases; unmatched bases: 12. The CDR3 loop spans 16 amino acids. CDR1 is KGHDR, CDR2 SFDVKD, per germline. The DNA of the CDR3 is TGTGCCACCAGTGGCGTTTCCGGGACAGGGAGCAACGAGCAGTACTTC. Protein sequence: CATSGVSGTGSNEQYF.

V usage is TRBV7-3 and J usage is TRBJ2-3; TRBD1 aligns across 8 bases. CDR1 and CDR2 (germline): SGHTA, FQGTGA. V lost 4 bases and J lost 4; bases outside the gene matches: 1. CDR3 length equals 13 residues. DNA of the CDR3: TGTGCCAGCAGCTCGGGACAGGCAGATACGCAGTATTTT. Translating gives CASSSGQADTQYF.

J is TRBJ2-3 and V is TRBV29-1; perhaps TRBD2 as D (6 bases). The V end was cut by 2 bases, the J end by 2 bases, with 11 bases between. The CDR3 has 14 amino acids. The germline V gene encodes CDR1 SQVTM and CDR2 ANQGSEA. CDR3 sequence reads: CSVERGTSTDTQYF. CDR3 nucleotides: TGCAGCGTTGAACGGGGGACCTCCACAGATACGCAGTATTTT.

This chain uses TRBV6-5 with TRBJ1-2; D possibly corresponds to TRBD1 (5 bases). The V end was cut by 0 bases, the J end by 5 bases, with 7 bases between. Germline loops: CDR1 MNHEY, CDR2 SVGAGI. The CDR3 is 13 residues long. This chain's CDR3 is CASSYSGGYGYTF. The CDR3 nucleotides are TGTGCCAGCAGTTACTCGGGGGGGTATGGCTACACCTTC.

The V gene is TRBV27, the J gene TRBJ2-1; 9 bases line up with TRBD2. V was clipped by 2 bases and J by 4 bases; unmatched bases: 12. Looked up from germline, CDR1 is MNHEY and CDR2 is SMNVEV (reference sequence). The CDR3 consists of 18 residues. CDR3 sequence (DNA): TGTGCCAGCAGTTTAGCGCATTCCGGGACTAGCCTATACAATGAGCAGTTCTTC. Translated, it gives CASSLAHSGTSLYNEQFF.

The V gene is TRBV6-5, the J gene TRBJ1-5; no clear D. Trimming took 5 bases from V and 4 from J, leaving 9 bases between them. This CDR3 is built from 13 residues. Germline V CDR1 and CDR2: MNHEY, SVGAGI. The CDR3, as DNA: TGTGCCAGCAGTAACGCCAGGAATCAGCCCCAGCATTTT. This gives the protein CASSNARNQPQHF.

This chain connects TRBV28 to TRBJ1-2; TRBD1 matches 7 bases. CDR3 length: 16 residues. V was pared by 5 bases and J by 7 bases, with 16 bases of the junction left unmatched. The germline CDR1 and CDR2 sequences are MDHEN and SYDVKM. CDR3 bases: TGTGCCAGCAGTCAAAACCGCCTCGGGGACAGAGTTGGCTACACCTTC. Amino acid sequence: CASSQNRLGDRVGYTF.

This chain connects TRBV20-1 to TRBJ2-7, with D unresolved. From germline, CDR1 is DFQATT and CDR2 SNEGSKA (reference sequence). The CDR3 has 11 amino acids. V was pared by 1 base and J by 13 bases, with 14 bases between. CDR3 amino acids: CSARGSEYSYF. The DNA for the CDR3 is TGCAGTGCTAGAGGGTCTGAGTACTCCTACTTC.

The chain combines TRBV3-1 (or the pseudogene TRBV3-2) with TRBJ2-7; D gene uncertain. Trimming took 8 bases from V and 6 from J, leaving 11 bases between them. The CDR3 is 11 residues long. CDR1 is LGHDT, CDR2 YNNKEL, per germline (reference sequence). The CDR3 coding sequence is TGTGCCAGCGCCACACAGTTCGAGCAGTACTTC. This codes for CASATQFEQYF.